Listed below are T cell receptor beta chains from one sample, sequenced in a study of T cell repertoires in cytomegalovirus infection. TCRdb ran MiXCR on the reads and lists one entry per CDR3 protein. The repertoire holds roughly 230,000 distinct CDR3 sequences, with 9% to 15% as singletons. Input material: PBMCs. These receptors came from a human donor in good health (CMV status not recorded). Some clones in this sample may be carry-over from other donors' samples. The CDR3 runs from the conserved cysteine through the conserved F or W. Each record gives: V gene, D gene, clone size, J gene, CDR3 protein, CDR3 DNA. A D gene is named only where the DNA matches it firmly. Only some rows state a clone size, as once, few, many or a class for expanded clones.

TRBV5-1	TRBD2	few	TRBJ2-3	CASSLGGNSGTDTQYF	TGCGCCAGCAGCCTGGGGGGGAACTCGGGGACAGATACGCAGTATTTT
TRBV28	.	many	TRBJ2-3	CASSALIGASTDTQYF	TGTGCCAGCAGTGCCCTGATCGGGGCTAGCACAGATACGCAGTATTTT
TRBV7-2	.	many	TRBJ2-7	CASSPSHYEQYF	TGTGCCAGCAGCCCCTCTCATTACGAGCAGTACTTC
TRBV12-3/TRBV12-4	TRBD1	.	TRBJ2-3	CASSRETGGTDTQYF	TGTGCCAGCAGTCGTGAGACAGGGGGGACAGATACGCAGTATTTT
TRBV29-1	.	.	TRBJ2-7	CSVREALYEQYF	TGCAGCGTTCGAGAAGCGCTCTACGAGCAGTACTTC
TRBV7-9	.	few	TRBJ2-1	CASSPSELQYNEQFF	TGTGCCAGCAGCCCTTCGGAACTCCAATACAATGAGCAGTTCTTC
TRBV5-1	TRBD1	.	TRBJ1-6	CASSLDGQGNSPLHF	TGCGCCAGCAGCTTGGATGGACAGGGAAATTCACCCCTCCACTTT
TRBV18	.	.	TRBJ2-2	CASSPTGGTNTGELFF	TGTGCCAGCTCACCGACTGGAGGGACCAACACCGGGGAGCTGTTTTTT
TRBV7-2	.	many	TRBJ2-5	CASSLRVSFSQETQYF	TGTGCCAGCAGCTTGAGGGTCTCCTTTTCACAAGAGACCCAGTACTTC
TRBV11-3	.	many	TRBJ2-2	CASSFSPGTTTGELFF	TGTGCCAGCAGCTTTTCCCCCGGGACAACTACCGGGGAGCTGTTTTTT